The 3 T cell receptor beta chains below come from one sample, sequenced in a study of cytomegalovirus exposure and HLA in healthy donors. The method was immunoSEQ multiplex PCR; TCRdb's version includes in-frame clones alone and lacks a portion of them. The sample lists about 260,000 clones; roughly 88% were seen once. Sequenced sample: PBMCs. These receptors all stem from a woman in her thirties in good health and CMV-seronegative.

The chain employs TRBV7-3 and TRBJ2-3, with 9 bases fitting TRBD1. J lost 0 bases, V lost 5 bases, and 3 bases had no gene match. Germline V gene lookup returns CDR1 SGHTA and CDR2 FQGTGA. The CDR3 runs 15 residues. The CDR3 nucleotides read TGTGCCAGCAGCCAGGGACAGGGAAGCACAGATACGCAGTATTTT. It specifies CASSQGQGSTDTQYF.

The genes are TRBV6-5 and TRBJ2-5; D may correspond to TRBD1 or TRBD2 (5 bases each). The CDR3 totals 14 residues. Trimming cost V 4 bases and J 2 bases, with 11 bases left between them. CDR1 and CDR2 (germline): MNHEY, SVGAGI. The CDR3 loop reads CASSSGTPQETQYF. The CDR3, as DNA: TGTGCCAGCAGTTCCGGGACGCCGCAAGAGACCCAGTACTTC.

The chain is built from TRBV27 and TRBJ2-1, with TRBD1 identical over 9 bases. V was pared by 4 bases and J by 4 bases, with 2 bases of the junction left unmatched. The CDR3 sequence is 14 residues long. Germline V gene lookup returns CDR1 MNHEY and CDR2 SMNVEV (reference sequence). Written as DNA, the CDR3 is TGTGCCAGCAGTTGGGGGACAGGGTACAATGAGCAGTTCTTC. This sequence encodes CASSWGTGYNEQFF.